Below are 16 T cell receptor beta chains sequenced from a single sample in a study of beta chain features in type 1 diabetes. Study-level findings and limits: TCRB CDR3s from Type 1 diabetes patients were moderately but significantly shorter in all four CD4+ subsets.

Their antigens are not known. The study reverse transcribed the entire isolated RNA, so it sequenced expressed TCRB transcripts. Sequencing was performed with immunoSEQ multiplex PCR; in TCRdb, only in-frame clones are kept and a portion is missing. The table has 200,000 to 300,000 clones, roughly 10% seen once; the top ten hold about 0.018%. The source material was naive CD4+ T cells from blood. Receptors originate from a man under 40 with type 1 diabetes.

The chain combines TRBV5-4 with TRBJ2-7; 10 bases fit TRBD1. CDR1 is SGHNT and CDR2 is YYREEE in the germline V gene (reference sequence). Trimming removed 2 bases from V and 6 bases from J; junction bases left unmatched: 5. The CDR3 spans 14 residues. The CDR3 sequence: CASSLDRGRGEQYF. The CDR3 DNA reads TGTGCCAGCAGCTTAGACAGGGGGCGCGGCGAGCAGTACTTC.

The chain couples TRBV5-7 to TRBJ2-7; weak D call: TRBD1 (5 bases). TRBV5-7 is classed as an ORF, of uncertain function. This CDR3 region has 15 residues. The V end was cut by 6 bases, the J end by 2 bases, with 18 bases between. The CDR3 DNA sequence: TGTGCCAGCAATCCCCGGGTGACAGTAACCTACGAGCAGTACTTC. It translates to CASNPRVTVTYEQYF.

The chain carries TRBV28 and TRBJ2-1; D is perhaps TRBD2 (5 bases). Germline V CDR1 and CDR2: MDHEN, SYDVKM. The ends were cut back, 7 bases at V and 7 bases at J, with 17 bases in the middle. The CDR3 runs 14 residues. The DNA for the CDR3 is TGTGCCAGCACGAGTCCAGGCTCGGGAAATGAGCAGTTCTTC. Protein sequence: CASTSPGSGNEQFF.

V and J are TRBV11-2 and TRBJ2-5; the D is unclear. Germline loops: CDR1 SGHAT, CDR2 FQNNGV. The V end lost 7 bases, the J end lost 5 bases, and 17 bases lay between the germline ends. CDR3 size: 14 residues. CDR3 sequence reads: CASTPSTVSETQYF. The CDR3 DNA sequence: TGTGCCAGCACCCCAAGCACGGTGAGCGAGACCCAGTACTTC.

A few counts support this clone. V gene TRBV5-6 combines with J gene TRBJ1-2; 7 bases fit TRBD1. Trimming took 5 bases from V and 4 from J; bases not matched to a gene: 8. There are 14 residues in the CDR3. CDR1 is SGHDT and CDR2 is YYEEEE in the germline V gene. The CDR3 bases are TGTGCCAGCAGATCCACAGGGGTTTCCTATGGCTACACCTTC. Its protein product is CASRSTGVSYGYTF.

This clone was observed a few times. The CDR3 DNA follows: TGTGCCAGCAGCACTTGGACTGACAATGAGCAGTTCTTC. Translating gives CASSTWTDNEQFF. The J gene is TRBJ2-1, the V gene TRBV7-2; TRBD2 might be the D (5 bases). Trimming took off 5 bases at V and 5 bases at J, with 10 bases between the two ends. Germline values: CDR1 SGHTA, CDR2 FQGNSA. CDR3 length equals 13 residues.

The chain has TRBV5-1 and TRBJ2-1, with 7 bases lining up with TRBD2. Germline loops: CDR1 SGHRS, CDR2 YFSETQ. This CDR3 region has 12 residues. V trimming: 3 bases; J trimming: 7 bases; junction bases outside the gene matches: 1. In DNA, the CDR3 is TGCGCCAGCAGCTGGGGACTAAATGAGCAGTTCTTC. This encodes CASSWGLNEQFF.

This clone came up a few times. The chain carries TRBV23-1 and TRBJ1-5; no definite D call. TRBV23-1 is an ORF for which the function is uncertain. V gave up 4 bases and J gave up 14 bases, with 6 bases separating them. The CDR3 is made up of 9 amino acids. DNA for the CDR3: TGCGCCAGCAGTCCCCCCAAGCATTTT. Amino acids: CASSPPKHF.

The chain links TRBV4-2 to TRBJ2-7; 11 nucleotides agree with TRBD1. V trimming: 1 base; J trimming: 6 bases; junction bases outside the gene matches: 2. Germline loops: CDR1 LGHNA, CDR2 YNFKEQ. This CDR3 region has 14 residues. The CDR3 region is CASSQAGTGGEQYF. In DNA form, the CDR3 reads TGTGCCAGCAGCCAAGCCGGGACAGGGGGCGAGCAGTACTTC.

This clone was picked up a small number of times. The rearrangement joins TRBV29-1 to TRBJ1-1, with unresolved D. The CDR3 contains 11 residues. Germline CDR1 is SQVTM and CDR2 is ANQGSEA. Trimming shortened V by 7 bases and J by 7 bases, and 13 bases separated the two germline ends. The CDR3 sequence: CSAGRGHEAFF. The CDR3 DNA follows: TGCAGCGCCGGGCGGGGTCATGAAGCTTTCTTT. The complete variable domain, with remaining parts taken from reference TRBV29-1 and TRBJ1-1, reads SAVISQKPSRDICQRGTSLTIQCQVDSQVTMMFWYRQQPGQSLTLIATANQGSEATYESGFVIDKFPISRPNLTFSTLTVSNMSPEDSSIYLCSAGRGHEAFFGQGTRLTVV.

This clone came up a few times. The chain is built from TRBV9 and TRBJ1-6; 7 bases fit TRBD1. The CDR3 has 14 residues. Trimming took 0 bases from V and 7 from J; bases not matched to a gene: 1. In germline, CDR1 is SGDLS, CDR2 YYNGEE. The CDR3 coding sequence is TGTGCCAGCAGCGTAGAGACAGGGAATTCACCCCTCCACTTT. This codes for CASSVETGNSPLHF.

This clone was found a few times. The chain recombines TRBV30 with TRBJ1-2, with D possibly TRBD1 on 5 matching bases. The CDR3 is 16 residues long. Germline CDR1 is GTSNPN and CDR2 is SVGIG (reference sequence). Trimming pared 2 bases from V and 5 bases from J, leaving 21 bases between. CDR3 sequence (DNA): TGTGCCTGGAGTAGTTTACAGGCATCCCTATTTTATGGCTACACCTTC. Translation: CAWSSLQASLFYGYTF.

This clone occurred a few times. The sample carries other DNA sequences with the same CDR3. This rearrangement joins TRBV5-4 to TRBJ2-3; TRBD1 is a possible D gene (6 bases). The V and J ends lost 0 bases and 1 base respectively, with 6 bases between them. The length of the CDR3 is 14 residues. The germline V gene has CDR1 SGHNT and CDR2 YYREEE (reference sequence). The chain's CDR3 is CASSLGGRTDTQYF. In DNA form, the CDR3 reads TGTGCCAGCAGCTTGGGGGGGCGCACAGATACGCAGTATTTT.

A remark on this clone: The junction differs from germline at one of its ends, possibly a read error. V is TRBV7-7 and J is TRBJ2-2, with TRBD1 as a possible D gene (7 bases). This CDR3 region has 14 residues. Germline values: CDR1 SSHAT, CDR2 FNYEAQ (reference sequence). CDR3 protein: CASSSQGGTGELFF. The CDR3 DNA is TGTGCTAGCAGCTCTCAGGGGGGTACCGGGGAGCTGTTTTTT. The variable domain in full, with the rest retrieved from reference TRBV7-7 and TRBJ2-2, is GAGVSQSPRYKVTKRGQDVTLRCDPISSHATLYWYQQALGQGPEFLTYFNYEAQPDKSGLPSDRFSAERPEGSISTLTIQRTEQRDSAMYRCASSSQGGTGELFFGEGSRLTVL.

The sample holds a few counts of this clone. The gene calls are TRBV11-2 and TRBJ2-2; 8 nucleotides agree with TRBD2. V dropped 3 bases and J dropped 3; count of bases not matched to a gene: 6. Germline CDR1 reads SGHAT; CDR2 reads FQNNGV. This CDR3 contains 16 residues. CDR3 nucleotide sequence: TGTGCCAGCAGCTTTACAGCGGGGGAATACACCGGGGAGCTGTTTTTT. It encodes CASSFTAGEYTGELFF.

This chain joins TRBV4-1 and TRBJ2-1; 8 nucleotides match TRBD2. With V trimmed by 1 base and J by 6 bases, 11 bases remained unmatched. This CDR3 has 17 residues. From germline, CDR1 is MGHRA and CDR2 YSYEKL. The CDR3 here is CASSQASPAGGRNEQFF. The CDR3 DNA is TGCGCCAGCAGCCAAGCCTCACCGGCGGGGGGACGCAATGAGCAGTTCTTC.